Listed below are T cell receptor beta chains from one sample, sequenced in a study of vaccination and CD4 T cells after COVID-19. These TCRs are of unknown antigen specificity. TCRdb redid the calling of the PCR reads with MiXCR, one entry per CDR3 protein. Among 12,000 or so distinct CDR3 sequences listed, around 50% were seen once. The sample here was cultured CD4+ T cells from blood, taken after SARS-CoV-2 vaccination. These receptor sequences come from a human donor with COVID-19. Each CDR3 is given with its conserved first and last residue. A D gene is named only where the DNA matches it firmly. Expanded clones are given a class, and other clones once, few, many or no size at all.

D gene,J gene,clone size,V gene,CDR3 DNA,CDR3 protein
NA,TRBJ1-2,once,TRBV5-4,TGTGCCAGCAGCCGGAGGGGGGACTCCTATGGCTACACCTTC,CASSRRGDSYGYTF
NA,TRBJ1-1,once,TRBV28,TGTGCCGCAAAGGACACTGAAGCTTTCTTT,CAAKDTEAFF
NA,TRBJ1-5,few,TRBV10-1,TGCGCCAGCAGTGAGGGACTAAATCAGCCCCAGCATTTT,CASSEGLNQPQHF
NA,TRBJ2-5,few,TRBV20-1,TGCAGTGCTAGACCAATAGCTGAGACCCAGTACTTC,CSARPIAETQYF
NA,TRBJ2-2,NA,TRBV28,TGTGCCAGCAGTTTAGTCAGGGGCGGTAACACCGGGGAGCTGTTTTTT,CASSLVRGGNTGELFF
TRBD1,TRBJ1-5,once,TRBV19,TGTGCCAGTAGTCGACCGGGACAGGTGTATCAGCCCCAGCATTTT,CASSRPGQVYQPQHF
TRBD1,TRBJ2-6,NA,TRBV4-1,TGCGCCAGCAGCTCCCGCGAGGACAGGGGGCGACGTGGGGCCAACGTCCTGACTTTC,CASSSREDRGRRGANVLTF
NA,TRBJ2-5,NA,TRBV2,TGTGCCTCCGGCGCCGGGACTCAAGAGACCCAGTACTTC,CASGAGTQETQYF
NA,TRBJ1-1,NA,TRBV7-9,TGTGCCAGGGTGGATGGCGGGTTCTTTGATATCTTT,CARVDGGFFDIF
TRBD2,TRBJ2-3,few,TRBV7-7,TGTGCTAGCAGCGCAGGACTAGGCAGCACAGATACGCAGTATTTT,CASSAGLGSTDTQYF
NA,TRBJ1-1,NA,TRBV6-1,TGTGCCACCCAGACGGTGAACACTGAAGCTTTCTTT,CATQTVNTEAFF
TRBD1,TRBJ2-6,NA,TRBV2,TGTGCCAGCAGAAAAGGGACAGTGCCATCTGGGGCCAACGTCCTGACTTTC,CASRKGTVPSGANVLTF
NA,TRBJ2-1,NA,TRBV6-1,TGTGCCAGCAGCCACGAGGACCCAGAGACGTACAATGAGCAGTTCTTC,CASSHEDPETYNEQFF
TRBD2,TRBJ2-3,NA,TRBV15,TGTGCCACCAGCACCCGACTAGCTATCACAGATACGCAGTATTTT,CATSTRLAITDTQYF
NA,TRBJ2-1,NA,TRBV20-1,TGCAGTGCTAGAGATCTTAACGGCCTTAATGAGCAGTTCTTC,CSARDLNGLNEQFF
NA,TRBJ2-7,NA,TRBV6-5,TGTGCCAGCAGTTACTCGAATAGGTTCGACGAGCAGTACTTC,CASSYSNRFDEQYF
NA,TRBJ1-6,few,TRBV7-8,TGTGCCAGCAGCTTAAACAGAAAGCCGAACATCTATAATTCACCCCTCCACTTT,CASSLNRKPNIYNSPLHF
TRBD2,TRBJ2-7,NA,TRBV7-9,TGTGCCAGCAGCTTAACGGTCTTGGGACTAGCGGAATACGAGCAGTACTTC,CASSLTVLGLAEYEQYF
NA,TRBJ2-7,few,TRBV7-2,TGTGCCAGCAGCCAATTCAACTCCTACGAGCAGTACTTC,CASSQFNSYEQYF
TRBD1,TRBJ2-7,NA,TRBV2,TGTGCCAGCAGTGCGACAGGGGACGAGCAGTACTTC,CASSATGDEQYF
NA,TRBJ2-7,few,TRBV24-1,TGTGCCACCAGTGACCCCACGGGTGAGCAGTACTTC,CATSDPTGEQYF
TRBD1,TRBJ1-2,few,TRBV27,TGTGCCAGCGGACTCCGGGACAGAGGAATCAACTATGGCTACACCTTC,CASGLRDRGINYGYTF
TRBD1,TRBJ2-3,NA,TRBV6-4,TGTGCCAGCTCCCGGGACAGAGGCACAGATACGCAGTATTTT,CASSRDRGTDTQYF
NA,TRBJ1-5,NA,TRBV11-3,TGTGCCAGCAGCGACGGAGGCAATCAGCCCCAGCATTTT,CASSDGGNQPQHF
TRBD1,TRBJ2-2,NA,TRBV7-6,TGTGCTAGCAGCTTAGGGCAGGGGGCCACCGGGGAGCTGTTTTTT,CASSLGQGATGELFF
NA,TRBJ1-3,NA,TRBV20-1,TGCAGTGCTAGAAACTCTGGAAACACCATATATTTT,CSARNSGNTIYF
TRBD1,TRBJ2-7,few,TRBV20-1,TGCAGTGCCGGGACAGGGGTGGTCTCCGAGCAGTACTTC,CSAGTGVVSEQYF
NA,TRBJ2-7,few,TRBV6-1,TGTGCCAGCAGCCAGGACCCCCGCTCTGGTAGCTTGGACTCCGAGCAGTACTTC,CASSQDPRSGSLDSEQYF
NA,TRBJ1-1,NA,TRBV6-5,TGTGCCAGCAGTTACTCGGAAGGAACTGCTTTCTTT,CASSYSEGTAFF
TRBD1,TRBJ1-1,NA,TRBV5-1,TGCGCCAGCAGCGTACGGGACAGAAACACTGAAGCTTTCTTT,CASSVRDRNTEAFF
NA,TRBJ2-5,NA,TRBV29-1,TGCAGCGTTAGGACGGCTAAAGAGACCCAGTACTTC,CSVRTAKETQYF
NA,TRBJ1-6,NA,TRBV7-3,TGTGCCAGCAGCTTTGATCCCCTGAATTCACCCCTCCACTTT,CASSFDPLNSPLHF
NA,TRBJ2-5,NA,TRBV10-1,TGCGCCAGCCCACCGTCAAGGTCTCCGGAGACCCAGTACTTC,CASPPSRSPETQYF
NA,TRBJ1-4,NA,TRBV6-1,TGTGCCAGCAGAGCACAGGGAGGACATGAAAAACTGTTTTTT,CASRAQGGHEKLFF
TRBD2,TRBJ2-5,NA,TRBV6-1,TGTGCAGGCGGGGCAGGACTAGCGGGGGAGACCCAGTACTTC,CAGGAGLAGETQYF